This TCR beta chain emerged from a study of blood T cell repertoires in COVID-19. As for the study in general: T cells, B-cell-depleted T cells, or PBMCs supplied cDNA or gDNA.

Original analysis: Nucleated cell number was recorded as an estimate derived from reference gene primer amplification. Sequenced by immunoSEQ multiplex PCR; TCRdb stores in-frame clones only, minus some. V and J calls and clone size are given by that table; D and trimming were obtained from the DNA. The sample lists around 190,000 clones; more than 85% were seen once. The sequenced sample consisted of peripheral blood. This sequence originates from a man aged 30-40 years with acute or convalescent COVID-19.

The CDR3 loop reads CASSPGGGTSGRRVAGWNIQYF. The DNA for the CDR3 is TGTGCCAGTAGTCCAGGAGGGGGAACTAGCGGGAGGAGAGTCGCGGGTTGGAACATTCAGTACTTC. The gene calls are TRBV19 and TRBJ2-4, with 12 nucleotides matching TRBD2. This CDR3 is 22 amino acids long. CDR1 and CDR2 (germline): LNHDA, SQIVND (reference sequence). The V and J ends lost 5 bases and 7 bases, in that order; junction bases with no gene match: 27.